The text below deals with one TCR beta chain. This specimen comes from a study of control samples from healthy donors and cancer patients. TCRdb's table, derived via immunoSEQ multiplex PCR, lists solely in-frame clones and lacks some. The sample includes around 78,000 clones, about 93% of them seen just once. This CDR3 region has 12 residues. Germline CDR1 SQVTM, CDR2 ANQGSEA. J gave up 7 bases and V 6 bases, and 6 bases lay outside the gene matches. The sample consisted of blood. The V call is TRBV29-1, the J call TRBJ1-5, with 7 bases aligning to TRBD1. This clonotype was obtained from a woman aged 18-30 years in good health. CDR3 region: CSVRTGVQPQHF. Written as DNA, the CDR3 is TGCAGCGTCCGGACAGGAGTCCAGCCCCAGCATTTT.